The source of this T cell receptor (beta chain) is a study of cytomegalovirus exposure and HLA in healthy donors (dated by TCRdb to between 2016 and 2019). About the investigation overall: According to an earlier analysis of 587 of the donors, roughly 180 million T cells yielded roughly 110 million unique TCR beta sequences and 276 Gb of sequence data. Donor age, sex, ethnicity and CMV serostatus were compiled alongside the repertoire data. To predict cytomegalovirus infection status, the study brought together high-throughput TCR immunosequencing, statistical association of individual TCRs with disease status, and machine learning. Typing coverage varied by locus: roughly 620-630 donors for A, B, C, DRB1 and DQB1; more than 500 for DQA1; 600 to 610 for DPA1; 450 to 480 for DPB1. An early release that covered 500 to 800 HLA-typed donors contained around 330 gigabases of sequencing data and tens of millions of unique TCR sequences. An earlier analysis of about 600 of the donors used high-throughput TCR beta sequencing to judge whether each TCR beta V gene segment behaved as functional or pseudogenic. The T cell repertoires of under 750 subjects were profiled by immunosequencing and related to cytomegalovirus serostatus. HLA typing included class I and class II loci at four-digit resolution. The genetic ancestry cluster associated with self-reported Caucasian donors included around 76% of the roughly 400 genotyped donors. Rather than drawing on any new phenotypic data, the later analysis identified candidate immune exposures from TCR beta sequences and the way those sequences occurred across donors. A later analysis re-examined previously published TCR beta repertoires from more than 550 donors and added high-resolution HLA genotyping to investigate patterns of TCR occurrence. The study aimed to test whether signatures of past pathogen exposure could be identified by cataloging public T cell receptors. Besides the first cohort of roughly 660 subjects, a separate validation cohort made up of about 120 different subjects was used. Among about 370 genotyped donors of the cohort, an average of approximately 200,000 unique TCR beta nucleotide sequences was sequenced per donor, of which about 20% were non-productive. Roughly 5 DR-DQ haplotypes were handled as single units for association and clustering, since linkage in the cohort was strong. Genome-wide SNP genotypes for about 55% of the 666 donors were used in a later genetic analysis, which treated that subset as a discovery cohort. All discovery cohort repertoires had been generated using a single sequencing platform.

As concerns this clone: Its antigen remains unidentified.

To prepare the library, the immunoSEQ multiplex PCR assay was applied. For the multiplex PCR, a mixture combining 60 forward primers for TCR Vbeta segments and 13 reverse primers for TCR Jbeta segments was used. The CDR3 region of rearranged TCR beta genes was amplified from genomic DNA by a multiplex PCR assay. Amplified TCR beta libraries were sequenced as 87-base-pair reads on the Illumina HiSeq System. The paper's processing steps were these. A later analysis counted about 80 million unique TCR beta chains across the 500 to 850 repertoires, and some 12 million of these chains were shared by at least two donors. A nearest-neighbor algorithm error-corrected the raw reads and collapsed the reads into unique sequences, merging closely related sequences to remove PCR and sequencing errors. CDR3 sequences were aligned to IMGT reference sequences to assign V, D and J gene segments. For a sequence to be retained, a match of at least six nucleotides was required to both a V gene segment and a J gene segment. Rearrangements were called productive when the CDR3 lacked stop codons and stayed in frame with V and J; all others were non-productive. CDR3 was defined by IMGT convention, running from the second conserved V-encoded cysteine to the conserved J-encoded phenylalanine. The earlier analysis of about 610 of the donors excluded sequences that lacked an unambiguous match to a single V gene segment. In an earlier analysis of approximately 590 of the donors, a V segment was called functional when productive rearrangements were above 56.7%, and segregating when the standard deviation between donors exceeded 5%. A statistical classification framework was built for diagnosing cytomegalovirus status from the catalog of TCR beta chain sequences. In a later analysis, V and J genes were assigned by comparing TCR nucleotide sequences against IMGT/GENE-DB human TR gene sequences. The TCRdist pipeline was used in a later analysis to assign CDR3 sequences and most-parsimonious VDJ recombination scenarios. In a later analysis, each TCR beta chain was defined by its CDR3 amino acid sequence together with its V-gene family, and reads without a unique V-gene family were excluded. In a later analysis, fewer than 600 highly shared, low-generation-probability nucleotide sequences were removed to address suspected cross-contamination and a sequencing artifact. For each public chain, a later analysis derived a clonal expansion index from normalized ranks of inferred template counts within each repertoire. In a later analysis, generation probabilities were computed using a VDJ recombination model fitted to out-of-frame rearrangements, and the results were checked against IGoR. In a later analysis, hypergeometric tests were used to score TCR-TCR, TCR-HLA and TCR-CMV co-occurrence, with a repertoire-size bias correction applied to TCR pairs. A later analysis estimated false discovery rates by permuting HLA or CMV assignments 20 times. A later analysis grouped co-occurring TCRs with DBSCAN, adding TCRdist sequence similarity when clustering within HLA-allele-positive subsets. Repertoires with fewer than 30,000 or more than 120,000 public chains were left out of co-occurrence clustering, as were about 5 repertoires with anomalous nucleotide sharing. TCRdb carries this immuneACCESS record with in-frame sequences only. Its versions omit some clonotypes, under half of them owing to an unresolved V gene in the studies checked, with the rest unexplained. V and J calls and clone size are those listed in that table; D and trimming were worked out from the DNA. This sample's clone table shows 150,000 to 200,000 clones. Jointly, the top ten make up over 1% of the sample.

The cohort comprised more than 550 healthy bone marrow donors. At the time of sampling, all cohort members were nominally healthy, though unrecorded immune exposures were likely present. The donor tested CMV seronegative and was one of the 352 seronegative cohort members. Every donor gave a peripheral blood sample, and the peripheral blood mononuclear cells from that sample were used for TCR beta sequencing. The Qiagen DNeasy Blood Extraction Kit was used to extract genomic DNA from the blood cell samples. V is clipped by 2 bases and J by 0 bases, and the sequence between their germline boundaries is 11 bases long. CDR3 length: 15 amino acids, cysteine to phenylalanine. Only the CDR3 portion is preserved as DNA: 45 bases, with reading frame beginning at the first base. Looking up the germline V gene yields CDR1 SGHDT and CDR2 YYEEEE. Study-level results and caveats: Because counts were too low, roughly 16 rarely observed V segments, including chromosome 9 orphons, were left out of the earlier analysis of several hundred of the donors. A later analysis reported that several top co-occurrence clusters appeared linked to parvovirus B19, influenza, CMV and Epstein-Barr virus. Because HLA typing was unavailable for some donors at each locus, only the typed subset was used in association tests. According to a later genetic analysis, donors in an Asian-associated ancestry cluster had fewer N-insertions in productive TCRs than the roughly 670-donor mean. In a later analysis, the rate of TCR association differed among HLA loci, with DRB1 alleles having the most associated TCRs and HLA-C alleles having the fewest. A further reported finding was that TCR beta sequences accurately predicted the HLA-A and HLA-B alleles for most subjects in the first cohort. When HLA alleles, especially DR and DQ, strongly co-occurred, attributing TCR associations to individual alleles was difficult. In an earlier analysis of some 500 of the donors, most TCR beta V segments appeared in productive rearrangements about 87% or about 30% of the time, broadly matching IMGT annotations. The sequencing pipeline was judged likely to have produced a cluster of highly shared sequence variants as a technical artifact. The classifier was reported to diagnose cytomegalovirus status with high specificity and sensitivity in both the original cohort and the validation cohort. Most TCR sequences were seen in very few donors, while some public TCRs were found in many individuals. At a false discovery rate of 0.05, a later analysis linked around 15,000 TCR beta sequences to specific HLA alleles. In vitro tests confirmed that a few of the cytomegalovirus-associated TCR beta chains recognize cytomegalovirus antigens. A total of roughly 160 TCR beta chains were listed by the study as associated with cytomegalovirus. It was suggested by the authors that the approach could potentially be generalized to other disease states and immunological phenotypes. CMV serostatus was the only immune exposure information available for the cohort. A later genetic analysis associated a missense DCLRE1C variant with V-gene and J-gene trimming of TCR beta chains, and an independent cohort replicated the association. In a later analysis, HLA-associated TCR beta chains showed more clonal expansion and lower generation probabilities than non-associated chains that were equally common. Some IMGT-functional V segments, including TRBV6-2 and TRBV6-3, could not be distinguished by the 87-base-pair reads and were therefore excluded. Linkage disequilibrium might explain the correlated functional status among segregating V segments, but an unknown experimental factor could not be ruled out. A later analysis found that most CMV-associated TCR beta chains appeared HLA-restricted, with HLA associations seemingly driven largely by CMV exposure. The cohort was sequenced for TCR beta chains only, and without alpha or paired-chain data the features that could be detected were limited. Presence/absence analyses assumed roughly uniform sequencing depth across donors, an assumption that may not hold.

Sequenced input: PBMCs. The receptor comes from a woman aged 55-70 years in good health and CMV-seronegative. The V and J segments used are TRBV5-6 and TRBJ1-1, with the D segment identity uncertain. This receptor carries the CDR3 CASSFNPTVNTEAFF. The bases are TGTGCCAGCAGCTTTAATCCTACAGTGAACACTGAAGCTTTCTTT.